Listed below are T cell receptor beta chains from one sample, sequenced in a study of memory CD4+ T cells and cytomegalovirus serostatus. Some clones are missing from TCRdb's copy, which holds only in-frame ones; the method was immunoSEQ multiplex PCR. The sample records 80,000 to 100,000 clones, around 80% being singletons. The sample comprised memory CD4+ T cells from blood. Source of these receptors: an adult in good health and CMV-seropositive. CDR3s include the opening cysteine and the closing phenylalanine or tryptophan. Each record gives: clone size, J gene, V gene, D gene, CDR3 protein, CDR3 DNA. The D gene is left open where the match is weak. Some rows have no size entry. The others give once, few or many, or a class for an expanded clone.

NA	TRBJ2-1	TRBV28	NA	CASSLFPGTPVF	TGTGCCAGCAGTCTATTCCCCGGGACTCCGGTCTTC
NA	TRBJ2-4	TRBV7-2	TRBD1	CASSPDRGMDKNIQYF	TGTGCCAGCAGCCCGGACAGGGGAATGGACAAAAACATTCAGTACTTC
NA	TRBJ2-3	TRBV2	TRBD1	CASSARQGSDTQYF	TGTGCCAGCAGTGCCCGACAGGGTTCAGATACGCAGTATTTT
NA	TRBJ1-2	TRBV7-3	TRBD1	CASSLGTAANYGYTF	TGTGCCAGCAGCTTGGGGACAGCAGCTAACTATGGCTACACCTTC
NA	TRBJ1-5	TRBV18	NA	CASSPLMRGGNNQPQHF	TGTGCCAGCTCACCGTTAATGAGAGGGGGAAACAATCAGCCCCAGCATTTT
once	TRBJ1-4	TRBV14	NA	CASSQLGDRSNEKLFF	TGTGCCAGCAGCCAATTGGGGGACCGATCTAATGAAAAACTGTTTTTT
NA	TRBJ2-5	TRBV9	TRBD2	CASSSHPSGIQETQYF	TGTGCCAGCAGCTCCCACCCTAGCGGGATCCAAGAGACCCAGTACTTC
NA	TRBJ2-7	TRBV27	TRBD2	CASSLSPGGNEQYF	TGTGCCAGCAGTTTAAGTCCGGGAGGGAACGAGCAGTACTTC
NA	TRBJ1-1	TRBV18	NA	CASRSGSETSAFF	TGTGCCAGCCGTAGCGGATCAGAGACTAGCGCTTTCTTT
few	TRBJ1-5	TRBV6-1	NA	CASSDYNGVVGQPQHF	TGTGCCAGCAGTGATTACAACGGGGTGGTGGGTCAGCCCCAGCATTTT
NA	TRBJ2-5	TRBV7-9	NA	CASSAPRGHATQETQYF	TGTGCCAGCAGCGCACCCCGGGGACACGCGACCCAAGAGACCCAGTACTTC
once	TRBJ2-3	TRBV7-9	NA	CASSETRGWVTDTQYF	TGTGCCAGCAGCGAAACCAGGGGCTGGGTGACAGATACGCAGTATTTT
few	TRBJ2-3	TRBV7-2	NA	CASHVRGSGDTQYF	TGTGCCAGCCATGTAAGGGGAAGTGGAGATACGCAGTATTTT
NA	TRBJ1-1	TRBV7-2	TRBD1	CASSLYEGAGSTEAFF	TGTGCCAGCAGCTTGTACGAGGGGGCAGGCTCCACTGAAGCTTTCTTT
NA	TRBJ2-5	TRBV7-9	TRBD1	CASSLGGQGSGETQYF	TGTGCCAGCAGCTTAGGGGGACAGGGGTCCGGGGAGACCCAGTACTTC
NA	TRBJ1-2	TRBV28	NA	CASSFRGQHGYTF	TGTGCCAGCAGTTTTCGCGGACAACATGGCTACACCTTC
NA	TRBJ2-6	TRBV7-2	TRBD1	CASSLGRGRGTSGANVLTF	TGTGCCAGCAGCCTAGGTAGGGGCAGGGGGACCTCTGGGGCCAACGTCCTGACTTTC
NA	TRBJ1-2	TRBV5-1	NA	CASSLGIGFGYTF	TGCGCCAGCAGCTTGGGAATCGGGTTCGGCTACACCTTC
once	TRBJ2-5	TRBV7-9	TRBD2	CASTSYGREETQYF	TGTGCCAGTACCTCATACGGGAGGGAAGAGACCCAGTACTTC
NA	TRBJ1-2	TRBV30	TRBD1	CAWSPGGLGGYTF	TGTGCCTGGAGTCCAGGGGGTTTAGGAGGCTACACCTTC
NA	TRBJ2-1	TRBV6-5	TRBD2	CASSYRRLAEQFF	TGTGCCAGCAGTTACCGTCGACTAGCAGAGCAGTTCTTC
NA	TRBJ1-2	TRBV7-6	TRBD1	CASSSPAQGAGGYTF	TGTGCCAGCAGCTCCCCAGCACAGGGGGCAGGGGGCTACACCTTC
NA	TRBJ1-2	TRBV5-4	NA	CASSPPGAGGNYGYTF	TGTGCCAGCAGTCCTCCCGGGGCAGGAGGTAACTATGGCTACACCTTC
NA	TRBJ2-7	TRBV28	NA	CASSARGGGPYEQYF	TGTGCCAGCAGCGCAAGGGGTGGCGGACCCTACGAGCAGTACTTC
NA	TRBJ1-1	TRBV19	TRBD1	CASSAKPTGAMNTEAFF	TGTGCCAGTAGTGCTAAACCGACAGGGGCGATGAACACTGAAGCTTTCTTT
NA	TRBJ2-7	TRBV29-1	TRBD2	CSVLSGGGREQYF	TGCAGCGTTCTCAGCGGGGGGGGTAGGGAGCAGTACTTC
few	TRBJ2-5	TRBV7-7	NA	CASSLGGEKTQYF	TGTGCTAGCAGCTTAGGGGGTGAGAAGACCCAGTACTTC
NA	TRBJ2-7	TRBV10-1	TRBD2	CASSEIAGGPHEQYF	TGCGCCAGCAGTGAGATAGCGGGAGGGCCCCACGAGCAGTACTTC
NA	TRBJ1-1	TRBV2	NA	CASSRQVNTEAFF	TGTGCCAGCAGTAGACAGGTTAACACTGAAGCTTTCTTT
NA	TRBJ2-3	TRBV5-5	NA	CASSFLGMLRDTQYF	TGTGCCAGCAGCTTCCTCGGGATGTTGCGGGATACGCAGTATTTT
NA	TRBJ1-5	TRBV7-8	NA	CASSREGNQPQHF	TGTGCCAGCAGCCGGGAGGGCAATCAGCCCCAGCATTTT
NA	TRBJ1-2	TRBV5-1	NA	CATRTEPEGIGGGYTF	TGCGCCACCAGAACAGAACCAGAGGGGATCGGTGGAGGCTACACCTTC
NA	TRBJ2-1	TRBV11-2	NA	CASSLVGGEMGEQFF	TGTGCCAGCAGCTTAGTGGGGGGAGAGATGGGTGAGCAGTTCTTC
NA	TRBJ2-1	TRBV2	TRBD2	CASRLAGGPGEQFF	TGTGCCAGCCGATTAGCGGGAGGGCCCGGTGAGCAGTTCTTC
few	TRBJ1-1	TRBV30	NA	CAWSVGAWNTEAFF	TGTGCCTGGAGTGTAGGGGCTTGGAACACTGAAGCTTTCTTT
NA	TRBJ1-1	TRBV6-6	TRBD1	CASTLTGSGTEAFF	TGTGCCAGCACCTTGACAGGGTCGGGCACTGAAGCTTTCTTT
NA	TRBJ2-4	TRBV29-1	NA	CSVEKEAKNIQYF	TGCAGCGTAGAGAAAGAGGCCAAAAACATTCAGTACTTC
once	TRBJ1-2	TRBV7-2	NA	CASSVQAYGYTF	TGTGCCAGCAGCGTACAGGCCTATGGCTACACCTTC
NA	TRBJ2-7	TRBV11-2	NA	CASSLADRWTEQYF	TGTGCCAGCAGCTTAGCTGACAGGTGGACGGAGCAGTACTTC
few	TRBJ1-2	TRBV4-1	NA	CASSQEPGGYGYTF	TGCGCCAGCAGCCAAGAACCGGGTGGCTATGGCTACACCTTC
NA	TRBJ1-2	TRBV19	NA	CASSTGFFNYGYTF	TGTGCCAGTAGTACAGGGTTTTTTAACTATGGCTACACCTTC
NA	TRBJ1-2	TRBV5-8	NA	CASSLSPQYGYTF	TGTGCCAGCAGCTTGAGCCCGCAGTATGGCTACACCTTC
NA	TRBJ2-7	TRBV9	NA	CASSPRFGGRNEQYF	TGTGCCAGCAGCCCCCGGTTTGGGGGGCGGAACGAGCAGTACTTC
NA	TRBJ1-2	TRBV7-2	NA	CASSVRVGDSYGYTF	TGTGCCAGCAGCGTAAGGGTGGGAGATAGCTATGGCTACACCTTC
once	TRBJ2-2	TRBV11-2	TRBD2	CASSRPAGDNTGELFF	TGTGCCAGCAGCCGTCCGGCGGGAGATAACACCGGGGAGCTGTTTTTT
NA	TRBJ2-1	TRBV5-4	TRBD1	CASSLVKGAYEQFF	TGTGCCAGCAGCTTGGTGAAGGGGGCCTATGAGCAGTTCTTC
NA	TRBJ1-4	TRBV6-5	NA	CASSYSGAGEKLFF	TGTGCCAGCAGTTACTCGGGGGCTGGCGAAAAACTGTTTTTT
NA	TRBJ1-5	TRBV18	NA	CASSPRDSNQPQHF	TGTGCCAGCTCACCAAGGGATAGCAATCAGCCCCAGCATTTT
NA	TRBJ1-4	TRBV7-8	NA	CASSLKGSATNEKLFF	TGTGCCAGCAGCTTAAAGGGGTCGGCAACTAATGAAAAACTGTTTTTT
NA	TRBJ2-1	TRBV7-9	NA	CASSFRGWEQFF	TGTGCCAGCAGCTTTAGGGGCTGGGAGCAGTTCTTC
NA	TRBJ2-7	TRBV2	NA	CASLRGYEQYF	TGTGCCAGCCTCAGGGGCTACGAGCAGTACTTC
few	TRBJ2-7	TRBV18	NA	CASSPSPISYEQYF	TGTGCCAGCTCACCAAGCCCGATCTCCTACGAGCAGTACTTC
NA	TRBJ2-3	TRBV28	TRBD2	CASSLYKWREGSTDTQYF	TGTGCCAGCAGTTTGTATAAGTGGCGGGAGGGGTCCACAGATACGCAGTATTTT